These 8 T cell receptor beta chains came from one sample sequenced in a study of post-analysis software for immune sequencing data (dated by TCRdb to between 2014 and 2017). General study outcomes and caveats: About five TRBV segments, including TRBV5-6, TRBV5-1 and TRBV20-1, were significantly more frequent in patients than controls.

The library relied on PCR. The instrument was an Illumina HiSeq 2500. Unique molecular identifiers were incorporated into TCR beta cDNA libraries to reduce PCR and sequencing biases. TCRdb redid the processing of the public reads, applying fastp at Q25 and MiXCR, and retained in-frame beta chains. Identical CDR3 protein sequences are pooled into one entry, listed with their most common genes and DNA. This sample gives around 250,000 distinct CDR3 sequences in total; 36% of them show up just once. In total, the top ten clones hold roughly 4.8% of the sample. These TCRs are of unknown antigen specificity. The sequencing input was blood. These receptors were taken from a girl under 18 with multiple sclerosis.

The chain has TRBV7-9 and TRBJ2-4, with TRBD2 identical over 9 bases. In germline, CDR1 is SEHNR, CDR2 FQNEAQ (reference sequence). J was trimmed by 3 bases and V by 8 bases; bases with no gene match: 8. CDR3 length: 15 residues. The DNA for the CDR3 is TGTGCCAGCGCGCCTAGCGGGATGAACAAAAACATTCAGTACTTC. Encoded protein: CASAPSGMNKNIQYF.

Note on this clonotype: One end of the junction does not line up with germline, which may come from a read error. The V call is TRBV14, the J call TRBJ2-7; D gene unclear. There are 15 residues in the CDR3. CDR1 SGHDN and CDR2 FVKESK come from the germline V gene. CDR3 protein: CASSQGLLTDYERYF. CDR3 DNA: TGTGCCAGCAGCCAAGGTCTACTAACCGATTACGAGCGGTACTTC.

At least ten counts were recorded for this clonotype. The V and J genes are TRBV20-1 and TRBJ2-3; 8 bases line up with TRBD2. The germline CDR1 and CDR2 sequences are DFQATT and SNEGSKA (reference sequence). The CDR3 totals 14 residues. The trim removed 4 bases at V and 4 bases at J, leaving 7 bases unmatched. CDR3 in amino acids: CSAITAGGPDTQYF. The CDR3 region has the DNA TGCAGTGCTATCACGGCGGGGGGCCCAGATACGCAGTATTTT.

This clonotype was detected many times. The CDR3 sequence is CASSLKGRAQYF. Here the CDR3 DNA reads TGTGCCAGCAGTTTAAAGGGGCGGGCGCAGTATTTT. The chain joins TRBV28 to TRBJ2-3, with D tentatively TRBD1 or TRBD2 (5 bases each). V shed 2 bases and J shed 10 bases, with 10 bases lying between them. Germline CDR1 MDHEN, CDR2 SYDVKM. This CDR3 has 12 residues. The entire variable domain, with the rest obtained from reference TRBV28 and TRBJ2-3, is as follows: DVKVTQSSRYLVKRTGEKVFLECVQDMDHENMFWYRQDPGLGLRLIYFSYDVKMKEKGDIPEGYSVSREKKERFSLILESASTNQTSMYLCASSLKGRAQYFGPGTRLTVL.

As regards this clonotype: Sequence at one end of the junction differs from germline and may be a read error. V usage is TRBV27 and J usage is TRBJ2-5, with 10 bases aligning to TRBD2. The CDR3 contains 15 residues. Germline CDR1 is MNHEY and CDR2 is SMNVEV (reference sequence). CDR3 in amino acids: CATRPSGSYGETRYF. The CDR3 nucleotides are TGTGCCACTCGACCTAGCGGGAGTTACGGAGAGACCCGGTACTTC.

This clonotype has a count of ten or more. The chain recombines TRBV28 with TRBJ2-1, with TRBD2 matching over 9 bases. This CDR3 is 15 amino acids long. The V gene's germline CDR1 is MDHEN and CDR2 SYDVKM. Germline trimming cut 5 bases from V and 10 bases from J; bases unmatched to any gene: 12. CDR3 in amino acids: CASSTGVRGGREQFF. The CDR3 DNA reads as TGTGCCAGCAGTACCGGTGTGCGGGGGGGCAGGGAGCAGTTCTTC. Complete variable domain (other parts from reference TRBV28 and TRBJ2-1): DVKVTQSSRYLVKRTGEKVFLECVQDMDHENMFWYRQDPGLGLRLIYFSYDVKMKEKGDIPEGYSVSREKKERFSLILESASTNQTSMYLCASSTGVRGGREQFFGPGTRLTVL.

CDR3 region: CATSRDLQGGKWTF. CDR3 sequence (DNA): TGTGCCACCAGCAGAGATTTACAGGGGGGGAAGTGGACCTTC. The chain combines TRBV15 with TRBJ1-2; 8 bases are a match to TRBD1. The CDR3 is 14 residues long. With 0 bases clipped from V and 14 bases from J, the junction kept 11 bases outside the gene matches. CDR1 is LNHNV and CDR2 is YYDKDF in the germline V gene (reference sequence).

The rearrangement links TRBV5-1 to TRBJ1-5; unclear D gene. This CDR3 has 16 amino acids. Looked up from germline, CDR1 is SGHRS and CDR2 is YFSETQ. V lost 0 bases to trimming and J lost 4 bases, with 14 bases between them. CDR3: CASSLAPRSSNQPQHF. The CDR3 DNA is TGCGCCAGCAGCTTGGCCCCACGGAGTAGTAATCAGCCCCAGCATTTT.